The 21 T cell receptor beta chains below come from one sample, sequenced in a study of spatial heterogeneity in lung cancer. The sample's time point: blood at routine non-recurrence follow-up after resection. Unsorted tumor, nontumor lung tissue or cryopreserved PBMC supplied the whole RNA. TCRdb re-derived calls from the 5' RACE reads in MiXCR, one entry per CDR3 protein. The data hold roughly 120,000 distinct CDR3 sequences, with 10% to 15% observed a single time. The starting material was PBMCs, obtained at follow-up. Source of these receptors: a male donor with early-stage non-small cell lung cancer.

This clonotype occurred many times. CDR3 nucleotides: TGCAGTGCTACGGGACCTTTCTCTGGGGCCAACGTCCTGACTTTC. Its protein is CSATGPFSGANVLTF. The J gene is TRBJ2-6, the V gene TRBV20-1; TRBD1 or TRBD2 may be the D gene (5 bases each). The germline gives CDR1 DFQATT, CDR2 SNEGSKA (reference sequence). V was shortened by 4 bases and J by 0 bases, with 10 bases between the two germline ends. This CDR3 is built from 15 residues.

This clonotype came up a few times. V is TRBV20-1 and J is TRBJ2-1; D could derive from TRBD1 or TRBD2 (5 bases each). Trimming took off 8 bases at V and 0 bases at J, with 11 bases between the two ends. The CDR3 covers 13 residues. Germline values: CDR1 DFQATT, CDR2 SNEGSKA (reference sequence). DNA for the CDR3: TGCAGTCACCCGGGACCCTCCTACAATGAGCAGTTCTTC. Translating gives CSHPGPSYNEQFF.

In this sample, this clonotype turned up a few times. The V call is TRBV2, the J call TRBJ2-3; possible D gene TRBD2, 5 bases. The CDR3 consists of 12 residues. V was clipped by 6 bases and J by 7 bases, with 11 bases between them. Germline-derived CDR1 and CDR2 are SNHLY and FYNNEI. Written as DNA, the CDR3 is TGTGCCAGCAGGCTGGAGGCAAATACGCAGTATTTT. This translates into CASRLEANTQYF.

This clonotype was observed a handful of times. The rearrangement links TRBV6-5 to TRBJ2-1; D is perhaps TRBD2 (9 bases). Trimming stripped 9 bases from V and 9 bases from J, with 24 bases between. Germline loops: CDR1 MNHEY, CDR2 SVGAGI. This CDR3 contains 15 residues. The CDR3 reads CASGTGGLAVGEQFF. CDR3 sequence (DNA): TGTGCCAGTGGCACAGGGGGACTAGCTGTAGGTGAGCAGTTCTTC.

In this sample, this clonotype turned up a few times. The chain has TRBV27 and TRBJ1-6; D is unclear. The germline gives CDR1 MNHEY, CDR2 SMNVEV (reference sequence). Trimming pared 2 bases from V and 7 bases from J, leaving 18 bases between. The CDR3 is 17 residues long. The CDR3 region is CASSLAVVGRQNSPLHF. The CDR3 DNA reads as TGTGCCAGCAGTTTAGCCGTCGTGGGTCGCCAGAATTCACCCCTCCACTTT.

The V call is TRBV21-1, the J call TRBJ2-7; the D call in the table, TRBD2, was not verified against the DNA. TRBV21-1 represents a pseudogene. This CDR3 contains 17 residues. The CDR3 nucleotides read TGTGCCAGCAGCTCCCGGACTAGCGGGGGGGATCGATACGAGCAGTACTTC. This encodes CASSSRTSGGDRYEQYF.

This clonotype was counted many times. The chain employs TRBV27 and TRBJ1-2; the match to TRBD1 covers 7 bases. Germline CDR1 and CDR2: MNHEY and SMNVEV (reference sequence). There are 15 residues in the CDR3. Trimming took 0 bases from V and 6 from J; bases not matched to a gene: 7. The CDR3 loop reads CASSLSPRRGNGYTF. CDR3 nucleotides: TGTGCCAGCAGTTTATCGCCCCGCAGGGGGAATGGCTACACCTTC.

The rearrangement uses TRBV6-4 and TRBJ1-2; unclear D gene. The CDR3 has 11 residues. V lost 10 bases and J lost 2, with 8 bases in between. Germline values: CDR1 MRHNA, CDR2 SNTAGT. CDR3 sequence reads: CATFSNYGYTF. The CDR3 bases are TGTGCCACTTTCTCCAACTATGGCTACACCTTC.

The chain is built from TRBV7-2 and TRBJ1-4; TRBD1 is a possible D gene (6 bases). V was trimmed by 5 bases and J by 2 bases, leaving 12 bases between them. CDR3 length: 15 residues. Germline V gene data show CDR1 as SGHTA and CDR2 as FQGNSA. Here the CDR3 reads CASSPQGPTNEKLFF. The CDR3 region has the DNA TGTGCCAGCAGCCCACAGGGCCCCACTAATGAAAAACTGTTTTTT.

Ten or more counts support this clonotype. The chain is built from TRBV20-1 and TRBJ1-1; D unclear. The germline gives CDR1 DFQATT, CDR2 SNEGSKA (reference sequence). The CDR3 is 12 amino acids. The CDR3 is CRLLGPDTEAFF. CDR3 bases: TGCAGGCTACTAGGGCCTGACACTGAAGCTTTCTTT.

Ten or more counts support this clonotype. One end of the junction is discordant with germline, which a read error may explain. V gene TRBV3-1 combines with J gene TRBJ1-1; 8 nucleotides match TRBD1. CDR1 and CDR2 (germline): LGHDT, YNNKEL (reference sequence). The length of the CDR3 is 15 residues. The CDR3: CASSPTTRGRYETFF. CDR3 DNA: TGTGCCAGCAGCCCCACTACCAGGGGGCGATATGAAACTTTCTTT.

This clonotype was seen only a few times. The chain combines TRBV7-2 with TRBJ2-7; D is unclear. There are 13 residues in the CDR3. V was clipped by 3 bases and J by 1 base, with 7 bases between them. Germline CDR1 SGHTA, CDR2 FQGNSA. CDR3 coding DNA: TGTGCCAGCAGCTTTAGGGATTCCTACGAGCAGTACTTC. This translates into CASSFRDSYEQYF.

J is TRBJ2-7 and V is TRBV28, with 7 bases identical to TRBD1. V shed 6 bases, J shed 5 bases, and the junction held 13 bases outside the gene matches. This CDR3 has 15 residues. Looked up from germline, CDR1 is MDHEN and CDR2 is SYDVKM. Here the CDR3 reads CASSSGAGGLNEQYF. CDR3 sequence (DNA): TGTGCCAGCAGCTCCGGGGCAGGGGGTCTAAACGAGCAGTACTTC.

At least ten counts were recorded for this clonotype. The chain employs TRBV7-2 and TRBJ1-6, with 12 bases identical to TRBD1. Germline loops: CDR1 SGHTA, CDR2 FQGNSA. CDR3 length: 16 amino acids. V gave up 1 base and J gave up 10 bases; unmatched junction bases: 5. In nucleotides, the CDR3 is TGTGCCAGCAGCTTAGTCGGGACAGGGGGCCGATCACCCCTCCACTTT. This sequence encodes CASSLVGTGGRSPLHF.

Ten or more counts support this clonotype. V gene TRBV12-3 or TRBV12-4 combines with J gene TRBJ2-7, with a possible D match to TRBD2 (6 bases). This CDR3 has 13 residues. Deletions cut 6 bases from V and 3 bases from J, with 12 bases between. Here the CDR3 DNA reads TGTGCCAGCAGAACGGGACTCCGCTACGAGCAGTACTTC. Its protein is CASRTGLRYEQYF.

The chain carries TRBV24-1 and TRBJ1-4; D unclear. Germline CDR1 is KGHDR and CDR2 is SFDVKD. The V end lost 3 bases, the J end lost 8 bases, and 15 bases lay between the germline ends. The CDR3 runs to 15 residues. The CDR3 DNA is TGTGCCACCAGTGATCCGCCGCTACGAGGGGAAAAACTGTTTTTT. Amino acids: CATSDPPLRGEKLFF.

This clonotype has only a few counts. The chain combines TRBV12-3 or TRBV12-4 with TRBJ2-7, with D perhaps TRBD1 (5 bases). The CDR3 covers 16 residues. The ends were cut back, 5 bases at V and 2 bases at J, with 19 bases in the middle. The CDR3 is CASSLGAVNGPYEQYF. DNA for the CDR3: TGTGCCAGCAGTCTAGGGGCGGTAAACGGCCCCTACGAGCAGTACTTC.

This sequence joins TRBV27 and TRBJ2-7, with TRBD2 identical over 7 bases. The germline gives CDR1 MNHEY, CDR2 SMNVEV (reference sequence). The CDR3 has 16 amino acids. The V segment lost 6 bases and the J segment 0 bases; nucleotides outside the gene matches: 11. The chain's CDR3 is CASRGLSGPHSYEQYF. The CDR3 bases are TGTGCCAGCAGAGGACTTAGCGGGCCGCACTCCTACGAGCAGTACTTC.

This clonotype was observed a few times. The chain has TRBV5-1 and TRBJ2-5; D possibly corresponds to TRBD2 (6 bases). The germline V and J ends were trimmed by 5 bases and 5 bases, with 7 bases remaining between them. The CDR3 covers 11 residues. Germline values: CDR1 SGHRS, CDR2 YFSETQ. In DNA, the CDR3 is TGCGCCAGCAGGGGACTGGAGACCCAGTACTTC. Translated, it gives CASRGLETQYF. Full variable domain (rest looked up from reference TRBV5-1 and TRBJ2-5): KAGVTQTPRYLIKTRGQQVTLSCSPISGHRSVSWYQQTPGQGLQFLFEYFSETQRNKGNFPGRFSGRQFSNSRSEMNVSTLELGDSALYLCASRGLETQYFGPGTRLLVL.

This chain links TRBV7-8 with TRBJ1-5; no clear D. V shed 4 bases and J shed 1 base, with 14 bases lying between them. Germline V gene sequence: CDR1 SGHVS, CDR2 FQNEAQ. The CDR3 spans 16 residues. The CDR3 DNA reads as TGTGCCAGCAGCTCGAGGACCCTCGGCAGCAATCAGCCCCAGCATTTT. Amino acid sequence: CASSSRTLGSNQPQHF.

This clonotype has a handful of counts. The chain recombines TRBV20-1 with TRBJ2-7, with D maybe TRBD2 (6 bases). Germline values: CDR1 DFQATT, CDR2 SNEGSKA (reference sequence). The CDR3 length is 15 residues. Trimming took 7 bases from V and 2 from J, leaving 21 bases between them. The CDR3 DNA reads TGCAGTGGTAACCCCCGTGGGGGGAATCCCTACGAGCAGTACTTC. Translation gives CSGNPRGGNPYEQYF.